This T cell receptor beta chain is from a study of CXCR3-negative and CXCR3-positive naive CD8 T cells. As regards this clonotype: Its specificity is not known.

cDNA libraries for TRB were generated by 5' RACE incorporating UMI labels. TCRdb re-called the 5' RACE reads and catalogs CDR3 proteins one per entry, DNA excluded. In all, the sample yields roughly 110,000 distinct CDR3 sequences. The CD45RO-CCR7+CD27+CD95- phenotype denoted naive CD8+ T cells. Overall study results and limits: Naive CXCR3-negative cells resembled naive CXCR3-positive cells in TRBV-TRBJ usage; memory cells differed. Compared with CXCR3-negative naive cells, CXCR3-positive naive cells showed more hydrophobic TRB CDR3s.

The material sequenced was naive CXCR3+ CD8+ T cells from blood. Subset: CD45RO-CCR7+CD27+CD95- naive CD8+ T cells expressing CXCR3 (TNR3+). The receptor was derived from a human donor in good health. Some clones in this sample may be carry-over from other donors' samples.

CDR3 loop: CASSLDGAGQGIYEQYF. V gene TRBV7-2 combines with J gene TRBJ2-7; TCRdb returns TRBD1, unconfirmable since there is no DNA. Per the germline V gene, CDR1 is SGHTA and CDR2 is FQGNSA. CDR3 size: 17 residues. Full variable domain (rest looked up from reference TRBV7-2 and TRBJ2-7): GAGVSQSPSNKVTEKGKDVELRCDPISGHTALYWYRQSLGQGLEFLIYFQGNSAPDKSGLPSDRFSAERTGGSVSTLTIQRTQQEDSAVYLCASSLDGAGQGIYEQYFGPGTRLTVT.